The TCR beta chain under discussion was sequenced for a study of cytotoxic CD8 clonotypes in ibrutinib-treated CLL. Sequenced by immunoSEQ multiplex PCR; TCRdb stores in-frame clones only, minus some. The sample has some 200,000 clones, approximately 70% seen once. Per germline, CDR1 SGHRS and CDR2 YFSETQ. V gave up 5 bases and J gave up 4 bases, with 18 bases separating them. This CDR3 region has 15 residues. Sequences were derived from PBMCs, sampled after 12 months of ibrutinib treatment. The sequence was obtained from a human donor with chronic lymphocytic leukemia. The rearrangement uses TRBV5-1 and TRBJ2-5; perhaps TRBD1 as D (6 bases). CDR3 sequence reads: CASRELGQIGETQYF. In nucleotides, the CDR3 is TGCGCCAGCAGGGAATTAGGACAGATCGGAGAGACCCAGTACTTC.